The 10 T cell receptor beta chains listed next were all sequenced from one sample in a study of blood T cell repertoires in COVID-19 (dated by TCRdb to about 2020). The method was the immunoSEQ multiplex PCR assay. The clones in this table, taken by TCRdb from immuneACCESS, are in-frame only. Not every clone is retained; where verified, under half of the shortfall comes from an unresolved V gene, and the cause of the rest is unknown. Here the sample has approximately 280,000 clones; approximately 85% occur a single time. The ten biggest clones cover approximately 10% of the sample. Sequencing was performed on peripheral blood. Receptors were obtained from a woman in her 70s with acute or convalescent COVID-19.

The chain uses TRBV27 and TRBJ1-2; D unclear. Germline loops: CDR1 MNHEY, CDR2 SMNVEV (reference sequence). With 2 bases removed from V and 4 bases from J, the gap between germline ends came to 11 bases. The CDR3 runs 14 residues. The CDR3 sequence is CASSLHRLGYGYTF. CDR3 in DNA: TGTGCCAGCAGTTTACACAGACTAGGCTATGGCTACACCTTC.

The rearrangement joins TRBV5-4 to TRBJ1-1; 8 bases line up with TRBD1. The CDR3 totals 13 residues. The J segment lost 5 bases and the V segment lost 5 bases, leaving 5 bases of the junction unmatched. Germline V CDR1 and CDR2: SGHNT, YYREEE (reference sequence). CDR3 coding DNA: TGTGCCAGCAGTTCCAGGGGGCGAACTGAAGCTTTCTTT. Residues: CASSSRGRTEAFF.

This chain's CDR3 is CASSLRTGESYGYTF. The DNA for the CDR3 is TGCGCCAGCAGCTTGAGGACAGGGGAATCCTATGGCTACACCTTC. The chain employs TRBV5-1 and TRBJ1-2; TRBD1 matches at 9 bases. The V segment lost 1 base and the J segment 4 bases; nucleotides outside the gene matches: 5. The CDR3 is 15 residues long. CDR1 is SGHRS, CDR2 YFSETQ, per germline.

This clone came up a few times. The chain carries TRBV9 and TRBJ2-4; tentatively, D is TRBD2 (5 bases). Trimming pared 0 bases from V and 5 bases from J, leaving 15 bases between. The germline V gene encodes CDR1 SGDLS and CDR2 YYNGEE. The CDR3 spans 16 residues. Here the CDR3 DNA reads TGTGCCAGCAGCGTAGGGCTCGGGGATGCCCAAAACATTCAGTACTTC. It translates to CASSVGLGDAQNIQYF.

This sequence joins TRBV28 and TRBJ1-2, with 9 nucleotides matching TRBD1. The V segment lost 5 bases and the J segment 3 bases; nucleotides outside the gene matches: 7. This CDR3 is 15 amino acids long. Per the germline V gene, CDR1 is MDHEN and CDR2 is SYDVKM. The CDR3 here is CASSPRTGGYYGYTF. CDR3 sequence (DNA): TGTGCCAGCAGTCCACGAACAGGGGGCTACTATGGCTACACCTTC.

The chain links TRBV7-2 to TRBJ2-3; TRBD2 matches 7 bases. This CDR3 spans 16 amino acids. CDR1 is SGHTA and CDR2 is FQGNSA in the germline V gene. Losses at the gene ends were 5 bases for V and 3 bases for J; bases not matched to a gene: 11. CDR3 residues: CASSGWGGRATDTQYF. CDR3 nucleotide sequence: TGTGCCAGCAGCGGCTGGGGGGGACGGGCAACAGATACGCAGTATTTT.

Worth noting for this clone: This same CDR3 is encoded by further DNA sequences in the sample. The chain uses TRBV11-3 and TRBJ1-6; D gene ambiguous. CDR3 length: 13 amino acids. V lost 0 bases and J 10 bases, leaving 7 bases between the germline ends. Germline assignment: CDR1 SGHNT and CDR2 YENEEA. Here the CDR3 DNA reads TGTGCCAGCAGCTTAGATCAGGTCTCACCCCTCCACTTT. This encodes CASSLDQVSPLHF. The full variable domain, rest sourced from reference TRBV11-3 and TRBJ1-6, is EAGVVQSPRYKIIEKKQPVAFWCNPISGHNTLYWYLQNLGQGPELLIRYENEEAVDDSQLPKDRFSAERLKGVDSTLKIQPAELGDSAVYLCASSLDQVSPLHFGNGTRLTVT.

This clone was recorded only once. The V and J genes are TRBV4-1 and TRBJ2-7, with 10 bases identical to TRBD1. J was trimmed by 3 bases and V by 4 bases; bases with no gene match: 9. Per the germline V gene, CDR1 is MGHRA and CDR2 is YSYEKL. The CDR3 contains 16 residues. CDR3 sequence (DNA): TGCGCCAGCAGCCGGCGGACAGGGGGGATTAACTACGAGCAGTACTTC. It specifies CASSRRTGGINYEQYF.

The chain recombines TRBV30 with TRBJ1-2; the match to TRBD1 covers 9 bases. This CDR3 is 13 amino acids long. CDR1 and CDR2 from the germline V gene are GTSNPN and SVGIG (reference sequence). The V and J ends lost 4 bases and 7 bases, in that order; junction bases with no gene match: 7. CDR3 DNA sequence: TGTGCCTGGACCCCGGACAGGGGAAGTGGCTACACCTTC. Protein product: CAWTPDRGSGYTF.

The chain couples TRBV29-1 to TRBJ1-2; D ambiguous. The CDR3 sequence is 12 residues long. V shed 3 bases and J shed 9 bases, with 14 bases lying between them. CDR1 is SQVTM and CDR2 is ANQGSEA in the germline V gene. In nucleotides, the CDR3 is TGCAGCGTTGATCTCGAGCCGCCTAGCTACACCTTC. It codes for CSVDLEPPSYTF.